This T cell receptor (beta chain) was recorded in a study of T cell responses to AZD1222 COVID-19 vaccine. Germline lookup yields CDR1 SGHTA and CDR2 FQGNSA. Trimming shortened V by 3 bases and J by 3 bases, and 13 bases separated the two germline ends. The CDR3 has 15 residues. General study findings and limits: An increase in Spike-specific TCR breadth and depth was observed after two AZD1222 doses.

Clones were sequenced by immunoSEQ multiplex PCR, and TCRdb holds only the in-frame ones, with some missing. This table has about 110,000 clones, around 91% appearing once. Turning to this clone: What it recognizes is unknown.

V is TRBV7-2 and J is TRBJ2-3; maybe TRBD2 (6 bases). The TCR sequence derives from an adult in good health. Source: peripheral blood, taken on day 0 of AZD1222 vaccination. The CDR3 sequence is CASSLLVADTDTQYF. CDR3 nucleotides: TGTGCCAGCAGCTTGCTAGTAGCGGATACAGATACGCAGTATTTT.